This entry concerns a single T cell receptor beta chain. This CDR3 comprises 15 residues. Deletions cut 9 bases from V and 0 bases from J, with 18 bases between. Germline CDR1 is MGHDK and CDR2 is SYGVNS. Via MiXCR, TCRdb re-called the 5' RACE reads, giving one row per CDR3 protein. The table shows about 790,000 distinct CDR3 sequences, with over 15% occurring only once. This sample stems from a study of identical twins. The sample also formed part of further work on T cells expressing NK-cell markers. That work contributes: Sequenced donors, eight in total, included seven who were HCMV-seropositive and one who was seronegative.

The genes are TRBV25-1 and TRBJ2-7, with unresolved D. The receptor's source is a woman younger than 35 in good health. Specimen: PBMCs. The CDR3 loop reads CARSRSRHFSYEQYF. The CDR3 DNA follows: TGTGCCAGGTCGAGATCTCGACATTTCTCCTACGAGCAGTACTTC.